Given below is one T cell receptor (beta chain) in context. What it binds is unknown. V gave up 0 bases and J gave up 2 bases; unmatched junction bases: 7. This CDR3 has 16 amino acids. CDR1 is GTSNPN, CDR2 SVGIG, per germline (reference sequence). The source of the sample is a study of cytomegalovirus exposure and HLA in healthy donors. Primers: 60 Vbeta forward and 13 Jbeta reverse. Only in-frame clones appear in the TCRdb table, and some are missing; sequencing was by immunoSEQ multiplex PCR. Of about 70,000 clones listed, 74% are singletons. Study-wide findings and caveats: A few of the chains that were CMV-associated were confirmed in vitro to be specific for CMV antigens. Prediction of most subjects' HLA-A and HLA-B alleles by TCR beta sequences was reportedly accurate. In a later analysis, fewer than 20,000 TCR beta sequences were associated with HLA alleles at 0.05 false discovery rate.

This chain links TRBV30 with TRBJ1-3; 7 bases are shared with TRBD1. Sequenced: PBMCs. The TCR originated in a woman in her fifties or sixties in good health and CMV-seropositive. The CDR3 reads CAWSVRGRNTGNTIYF. CDR3 coding DNA: TGTGCCTGGAGTGTAAGGGGGCGGAATACTGGAAACACCATATATTTT.